This T cell receptor (beta chain) was recorded in a study of blood T cell repertoires in COVID-19. CDR3 length: 15 amino acids. Germline lookup yields CDR1 ENHRY and CDR2 SYGVKD. The junction had 8 bases not matched to a gene; V was cut back by 7 bases and J by 4 bases. The assay was immunoSEQ multiplex PCR, and TCRdb's table has in-frame clones only and misses some. The top ten clones hold roughly 7.5% of a sample with several thousand clones, more than 70% of them seen once. The source is a human donor in a cohort sampled during active COVID-19. This rearrangement joins TRBV10-3 to TRBJ2-1; 9 nucleotides agree with TRBD1. The sample taken for sequencing was peripheral blood. CDR3 sequence: CAITQQGARYNEQFF. The CDR3 region has the DNA TGTGCCATCACCCAACAGGGGGCGAGGTACAATGAGCAGTTCTTC.